This T cell receptor beta chain was profiled in a study of beta chain features in type 1 diabetes. Study results and caveats: Among patients with Type 1 diabetes, TCRB CDR3s were moderately but significantly shorter in every one of the four CD4+ subsets.

Trimming pared 8 bases from V and 1 base from J, leaving 17 bases between. Germline V gives CDR1 MDHEN, CDR2 SYDVKM. The CDR3 is 15 amino acids. Notes on this clone: Its antigen is unknown.

Expressed TCRB transcripts were sequenced, since all the RNA that had been isolated was reverse transcribed. The table came from immunoSEQ multiplex PCR; TCRdb's copy has only in-frame clones and leaves some out. Among about 360,000 clones listed, roughly an eighth were seen once. Sorting of CD4+ naive, central memory, regulatory and stem cell-like memory cells was performed via CD45RO/CCR7/CD25/CD127/CD95/CD27. The sequenced material came from naive CD4+ T cells from blood. This receptor was taken from a man aged 18 to 29 in good health. The chain is built from TRBV28 and TRBJ1-1; D remains ambiguous. Written as DNA, the CDR3 is TGTGCCAGCGGATTCGGACTGACCGGGAACACTGAAGCTTTCTTT. It is translated as CASGFGLTGNTEAFF.